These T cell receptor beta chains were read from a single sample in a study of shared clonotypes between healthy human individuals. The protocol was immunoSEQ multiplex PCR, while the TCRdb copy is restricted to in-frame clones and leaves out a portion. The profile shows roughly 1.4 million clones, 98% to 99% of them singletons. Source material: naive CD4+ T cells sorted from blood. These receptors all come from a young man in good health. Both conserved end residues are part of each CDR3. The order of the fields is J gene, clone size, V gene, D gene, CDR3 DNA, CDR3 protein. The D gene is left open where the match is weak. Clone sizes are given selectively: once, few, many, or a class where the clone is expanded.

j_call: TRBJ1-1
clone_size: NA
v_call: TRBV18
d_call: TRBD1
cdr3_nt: TGTGCCAGCTCACCACAGGGGGCTGCTTTCTTT
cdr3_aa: CASSPQGAAFF

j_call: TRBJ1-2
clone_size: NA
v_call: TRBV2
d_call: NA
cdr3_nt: TGTGCCAGCAGTGAAGGTACACGTTCTAACTATGGCTACACCTTC
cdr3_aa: CASSEGTRSNYGYTF

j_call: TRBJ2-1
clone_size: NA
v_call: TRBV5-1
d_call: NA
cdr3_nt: TGCGCCAGCAGACTAGACCCCGGATCCTACAATGAGCAGTTCTTC
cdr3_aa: CASRLDPGSYNEQFF

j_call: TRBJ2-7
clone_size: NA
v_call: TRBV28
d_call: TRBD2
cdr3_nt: TGTGCCAGCAGTTCCAGGGGAAAGGGACTAGCGGGGCACCCCTCCTACGAGCAGTACTTC
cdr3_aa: CASSSRGKGLAGHPSYEQYF

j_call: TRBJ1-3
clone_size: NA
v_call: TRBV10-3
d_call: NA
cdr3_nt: TGTGCCATCAGTGAATGGGGGGCTGGAAACACCATATATTTT
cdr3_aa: CAISEWGAGNTIYF

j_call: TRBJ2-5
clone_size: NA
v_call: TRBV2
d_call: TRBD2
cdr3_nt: TGTGCCAGCACCGCACTAGCGGACCAAGAGACCCAGTACTTC
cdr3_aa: CASTALADQETQYF

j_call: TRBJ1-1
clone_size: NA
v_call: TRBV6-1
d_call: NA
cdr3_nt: TGTGCCAGCAGGGCGACGGGACTGAACACTGAAGCTTTCTTT
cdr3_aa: CASRATGLNTEAFF

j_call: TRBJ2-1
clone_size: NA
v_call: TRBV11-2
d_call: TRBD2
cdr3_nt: TGTGCCAGCAGCAGCGGGAGCGACTACAATGAGCAGTTCTTC
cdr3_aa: CASSSGSDYNEQFF

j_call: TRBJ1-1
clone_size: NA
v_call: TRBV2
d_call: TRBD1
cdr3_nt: TGTGCCACCGAGGGGGCTCAGAACACTGAAGCTTTCTTT
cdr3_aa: CATEGAQNTEAFF

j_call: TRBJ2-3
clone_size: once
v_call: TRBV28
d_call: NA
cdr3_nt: TGTGCCAGCAGTTTTCCTGGCCCCGCATCGATGGCGCAGTATTTT
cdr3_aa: CASSFPGPASMAQYF

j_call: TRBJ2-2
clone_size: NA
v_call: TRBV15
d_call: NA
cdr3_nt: TGTGCCACCAGCAGAGATCTCAGACAGTTAACCGGGGAGCTGTTTTTT
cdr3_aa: CATSRDLRQLTGELFF

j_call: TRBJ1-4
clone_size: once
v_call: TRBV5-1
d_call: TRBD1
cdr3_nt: TGCGCCAGCAGCTTGGGACAGGGACTTAATGAAAAACTGTTTTTT
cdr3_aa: CASSLGQGLNEKLFF

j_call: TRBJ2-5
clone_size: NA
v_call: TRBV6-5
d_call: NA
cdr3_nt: TGTGCCAGCAGTTCCTCGACTCGGACCCAGTACTTC
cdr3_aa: CASSSSTRTQYF